Following are 2 T cell receptor beta chains from one sample sequenced in a study of blood T cell repertoires in COVID-19. The protocol was immunoSEQ multiplex PCR, while the TCRdb copy is restricted to in-frame clones and leaves out a portion. This sample has a few hundred thousand clones; 87% occur once, and the top ten carry more than 8.5%. Specimen: PBMCs or T cells enriched from blood (not recorded which). The origin of the receptors is a woman younger than 30 who had recovered from COVID-19.

This chain connects TRBV2 to TRBJ1-5; D is perhaps TRBD1 (5 bases). Trimming removed 4 bases at V and 6 bases at J, with 16 bases between. Germline V lookup: CDR1 SNHLY, CDR2 FYNNEI. The CDR3 runs 15 residues. CDR3 DNA: TGTGCCAGCAGTGTGGAGGGGCGCGAGCGTCAGCCCCAGCATTTT. Its protein product is CASSVEGRERQPQHF. Full variable domain (remainder filled in from reference TRBV2 and TRBJ1-5): EPEVTQTPSHQVTQMGQEVILRCVPISNHLYFYWYRQILGQKVEFLVSFYNNEISEKSEIFDDQFSVERPDGSNFTLKIRSTKLEDSAMYFCASSVEGRERQPQHFGDGTRLSIL.

The chain combines TRBV19 with TRBJ1-1; D not certain. This CDR3 contains 13 residues. CDR1 is LNHDA and CDR2 is SQIVND in the germline V gene (reference sequence). Trimming took off 3 bases at V and 1 base at J, with 6 bases between the two ends. The CDR3, as DNA: TGTGCCAGTAGTATTCGGGGGAACACTGAAGCTTTCTTT. Translating it yields CASSIRGNTEAFF.